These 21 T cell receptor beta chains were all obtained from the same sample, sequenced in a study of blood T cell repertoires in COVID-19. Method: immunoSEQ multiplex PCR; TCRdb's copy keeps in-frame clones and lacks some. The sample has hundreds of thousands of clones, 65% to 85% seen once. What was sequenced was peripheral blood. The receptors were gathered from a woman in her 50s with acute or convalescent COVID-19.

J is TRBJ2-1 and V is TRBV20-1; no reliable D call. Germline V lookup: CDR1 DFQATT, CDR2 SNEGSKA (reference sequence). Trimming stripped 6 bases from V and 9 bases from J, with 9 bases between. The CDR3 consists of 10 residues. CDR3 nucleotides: TGCAGTGCCCATGCCAGTGAGCAGTTCTTC. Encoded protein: CSAHASEQFF.

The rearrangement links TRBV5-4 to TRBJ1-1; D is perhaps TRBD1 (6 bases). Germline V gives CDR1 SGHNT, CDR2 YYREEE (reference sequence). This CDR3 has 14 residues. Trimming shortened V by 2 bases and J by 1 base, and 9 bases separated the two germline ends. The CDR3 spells CASSFGTSNTEAFF. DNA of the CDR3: TGTGCCAGCAGCTTCGGGACATCGAACACTGAAGCTTTCTTT.

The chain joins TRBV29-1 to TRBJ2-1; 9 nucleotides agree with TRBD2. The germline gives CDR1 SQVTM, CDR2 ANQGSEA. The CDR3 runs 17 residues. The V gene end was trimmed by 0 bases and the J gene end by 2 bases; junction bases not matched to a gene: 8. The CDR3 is CSVEDRSGRLAYNEQFF. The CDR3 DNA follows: TGCAGCGTTGAAGATCGCAGCGGGAGGCTCGCCTACAATGAGCAGTTCTTC.

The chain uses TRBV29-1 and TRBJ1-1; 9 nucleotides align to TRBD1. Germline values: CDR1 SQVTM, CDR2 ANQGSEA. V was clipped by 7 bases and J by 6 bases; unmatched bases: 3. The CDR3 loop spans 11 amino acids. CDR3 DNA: TGCAGCGACAGGACAGGGGCTGAAGCTTTCTTT. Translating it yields CSDRTGAEAFF. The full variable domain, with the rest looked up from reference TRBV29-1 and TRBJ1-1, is SAVISQKPSRDICQRGTSLTIQCQVDSQVTMMFWYRQQPGQSLTLIATANQGSEATYESGFVIDKFPISRPNLTFSTLTVSNMSPEDSSIYLCSDRTGAEAFFGQGTRLTVV.

The CDR3 DNA reads TGTGCCAGCTCACCAACAACTAGCGGGTACGAGCAGTACTTC. This gives the protein CASSPTTSGYEQYF. This chain joins TRBV18 and TRBJ2-7, with 9 bases identical to TRBD2. The CDR3 totals 14 residues. The germline CDR1 and CDR2 sequences are KGHSH and LQKENI. V was clipped by 2 bases and J by 4 bases; unmatched bases: 3.

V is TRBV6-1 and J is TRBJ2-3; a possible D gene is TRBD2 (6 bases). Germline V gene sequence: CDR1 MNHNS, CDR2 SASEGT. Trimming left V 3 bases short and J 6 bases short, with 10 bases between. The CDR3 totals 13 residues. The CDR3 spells CASSDRRVDTQYF. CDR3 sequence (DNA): TGTGCCAGCAGTGACAGGAGGGTGGATACGCAGTATTTT.

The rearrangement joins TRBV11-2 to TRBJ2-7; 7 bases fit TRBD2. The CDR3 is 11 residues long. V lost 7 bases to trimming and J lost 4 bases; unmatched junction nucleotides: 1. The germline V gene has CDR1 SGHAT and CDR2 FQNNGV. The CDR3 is CASMGGYEQYF. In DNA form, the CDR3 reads TGTGCCAGCATGGGAGGGTACGAGCAGTACTTC.

Here the CDR3 reads CASSQGVSFYEQYF. CDR3 in DNA: TGTGCCAGCAGCCAAGGTGTTAGCTTCTACGAGCAGTACTTC. The chain couples TRBV3-1 (or the pseudogene TRBV3-2) to TRBJ2-7; D gene unclear. Germline values: CDR1 LGHDT, CDR2 YNNKEL (reference sequence). This CDR3 region has 14 residues. Trimming removed 1 base from V and 3 bases from J, with 10 bases in between.

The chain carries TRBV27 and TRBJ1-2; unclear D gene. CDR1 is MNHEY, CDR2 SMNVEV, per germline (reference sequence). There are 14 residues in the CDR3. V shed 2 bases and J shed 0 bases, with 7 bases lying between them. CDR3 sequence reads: CASSLQGANYGYTF. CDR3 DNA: TGTGCCAGCAGTTTACAAGGAGCTAACTATGGCTACACCTTC.

The CDR3 here is CASSSAGNTQYF. The CDR3 nucleotides read TGTGCCAGCAGTTCCGCCGGGAATACGCAGTATTTT. This sequence joins TRBV28 and TRBJ2-3; possible D gene TRBD2, 5 bases. The CDR3 contains 12 residues. CDR1 and CDR2 from the germline V gene are MDHEN and SYDVKM. Trimming left V 4 bases short and J 7 bases short, with 9 bases between.

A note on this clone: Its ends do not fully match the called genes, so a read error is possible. The CDR3 here is CASSLAARASYEQYF. The CDR3 bases are TGTGCCAGCAGCTTAGCGGCCAGGGCTTCCTATGAGCAGTACTTC. This chain connects TRBV13 to TRBJ2-7, with a tentative D call TRBD1 (5 bases). CDR3 length: 15 amino acids. Germline loops: CDR1 PRHDT, CDR2 FYEKMQ (reference sequence).

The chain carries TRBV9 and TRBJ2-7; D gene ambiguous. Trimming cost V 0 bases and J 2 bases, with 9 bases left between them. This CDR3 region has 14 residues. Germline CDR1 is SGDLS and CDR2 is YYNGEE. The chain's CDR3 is CASSVDAVAYEQYF. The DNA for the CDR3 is TGTGCCAGCAGCGTAGATGCGGTCGCCTACGAGCAGTACTTC.

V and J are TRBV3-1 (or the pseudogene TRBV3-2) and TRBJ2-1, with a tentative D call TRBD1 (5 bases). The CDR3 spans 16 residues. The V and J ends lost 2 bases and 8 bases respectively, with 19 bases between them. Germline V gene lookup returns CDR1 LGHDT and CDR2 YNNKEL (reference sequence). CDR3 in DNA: TGTGCCAGCAGCCAAAAACGGACCTACCAGGGCGATGAGCAGTTCTTC. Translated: CASSQKRTYQGDEQFF.

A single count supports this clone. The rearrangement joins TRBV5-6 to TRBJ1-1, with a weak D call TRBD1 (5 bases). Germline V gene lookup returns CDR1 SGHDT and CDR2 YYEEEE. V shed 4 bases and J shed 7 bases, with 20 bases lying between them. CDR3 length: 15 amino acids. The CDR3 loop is CASSLRGRPTGEAFF. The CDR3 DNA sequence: TGTGCCAGCAGCCTGCGCGGACGGCCTACAGGTGAAGCTTTCTTT.

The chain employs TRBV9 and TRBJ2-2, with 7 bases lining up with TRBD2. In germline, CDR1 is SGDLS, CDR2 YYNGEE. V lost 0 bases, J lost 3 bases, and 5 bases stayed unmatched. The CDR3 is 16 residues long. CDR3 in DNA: TGTGCCAGCAGCGTAGAAGCGGGGAGTTACACCGGGGAGCTGTTTTTT. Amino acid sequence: CASSVEAGSYTGELFF.

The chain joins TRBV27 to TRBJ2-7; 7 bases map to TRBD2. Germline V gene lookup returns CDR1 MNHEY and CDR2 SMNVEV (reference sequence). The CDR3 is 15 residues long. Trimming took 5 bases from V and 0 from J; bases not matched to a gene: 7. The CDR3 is CASSRREPHSYEQYF. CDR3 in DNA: TGTGCCAGCAGTCGGCGGGAGCCCCACTCCTACGAGCAGTACTTC.

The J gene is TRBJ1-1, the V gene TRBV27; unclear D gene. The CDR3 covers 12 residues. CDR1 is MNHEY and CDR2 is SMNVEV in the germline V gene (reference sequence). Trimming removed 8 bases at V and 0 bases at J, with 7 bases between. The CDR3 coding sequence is TGTGCCAGCGGTAGATTGAACACTGAAGCTTTCTTT. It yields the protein CASGRLNTEAFF.

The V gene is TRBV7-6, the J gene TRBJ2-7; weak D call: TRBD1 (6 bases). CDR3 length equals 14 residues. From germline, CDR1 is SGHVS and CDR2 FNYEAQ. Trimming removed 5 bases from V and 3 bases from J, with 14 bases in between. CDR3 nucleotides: TGTGCCAGCAGCCCGGGACACGATAACTACGAGCAGTACTTC. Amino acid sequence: CASSPGHDNYEQYF.

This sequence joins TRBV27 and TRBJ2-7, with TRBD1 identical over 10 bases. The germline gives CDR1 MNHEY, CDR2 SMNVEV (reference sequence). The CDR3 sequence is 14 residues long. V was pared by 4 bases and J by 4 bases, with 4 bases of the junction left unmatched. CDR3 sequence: CASSWGQGIYEQYF. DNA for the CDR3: TGTGCCAGCAGTTGGGGACAGGGGATTTACGAGCAGTACTTC.

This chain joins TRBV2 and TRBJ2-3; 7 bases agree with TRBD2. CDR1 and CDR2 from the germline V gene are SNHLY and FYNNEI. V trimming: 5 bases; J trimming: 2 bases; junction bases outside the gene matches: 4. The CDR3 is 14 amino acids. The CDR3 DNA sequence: TGTGCCAGCAGTAGGGACTACTCCACAGATACGCAGTATTTT. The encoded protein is CASSRDYSTDTQYF.

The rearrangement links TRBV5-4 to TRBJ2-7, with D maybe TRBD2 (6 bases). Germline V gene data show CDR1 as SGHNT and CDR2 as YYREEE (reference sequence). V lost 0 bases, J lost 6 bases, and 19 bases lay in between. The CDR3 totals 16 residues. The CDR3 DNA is TGTGCCAGCAGCTTGGGGCATTACGGGGGAGAGGGCGAGCAGTACTTC. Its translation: CASSLGHYGGEGEQYF.